A single sample gave rise to the 25 T cell receptor beta chains below, sequenced in a study of cytomegalovirus exposure and HLA in healthy donors. Assay used: immunoSEQ multiplex PCR; TCRdb lists only in-frame clones, some missing. Found here are around 150,000 clones, 91% of them singletons; the top ten hold 3% to 3.5%. The specimen sequenced was PBMCs. The receptors were gathered from a woman aged 18-35 years in good health and CMV-seropositive.

The chain recombines TRBV7-2 with TRBJ1-5, with unresolved D. Germline lookup yields CDR1 SGHTA and CDR2 FQGNSA. V lost 5 bases to trimming and J lost 9 bases, with 11 bases between them. The CDR3 has 12 residues. The DNA of the CDR3 is TGTGCCAGCAGCCCGCCGTCGGGGCCCCAGCATTTT. Its protein is CASSPPSGPQHF.

V usage is TRBV7-9 and J usage is TRBJ2-5; D is possibly TRBD1 (6 bases). Trimming took 8 bases from V and 2 from J, leaving 9 bases between them. This CDR3 is built from 12 residues. Germline loops: CDR1 SEHNR, CDR2 FQNEAQ (reference sequence). This chain's CDR3 is CASATGQETQYF. In DNA, the CDR3 is TGTGCCAGCGCGACAGGACAAGAGACCCAGTACTTC.

This chain joins TRBV5-5 and TRBJ1-5; no definite D call. The CDR3 consists of 15 residues. Between the trimmed V and J ends, which lost 0 bases and 0 bases, there was a span of 7 bases. Germline V gives CDR1 SGHKS, CDR2 YYEKEE (reference sequence). The CDR3 coding sequence is TGTGCCAGCAGCTTGGGGCGGTATAGCAATCAGCCCCAGCATTTT. Translation gives CASSLGRYSNQPQHF.

The chain carries TRBV28 and TRBJ2-7; 9 nucleotides line up with TRBD2. Trimming cost V 4 bases and J 6 bases; bases outside gene matches: 4. The germline V gene has CDR1 MDHEN and CDR2 SYDVKM. The CDR3 spans 13 residues. Written as DNA, the CDR3 is TGTGCCAGCAGTTCCGTAGCGGGAGCCGAGCAGTACTTC. Residues: CASSSVAGAEQYF.

The rearrangement joins TRBV7-7 to TRBJ2-7; unclear D gene. Trimming shortened V by 1 base and J by 4 bases, and 8 bases separated the two germline ends. The CDR3 totals 13 residues. Germline V gene lookup returns CDR1 SSHAT and CDR2 FNYEAQ (reference sequence). CDR3: CASSLGPRYEQYF. The CDR3 nucleotides are TGTGCCAGCAGCTTAGGCCCGCGATACGAGCAGTACTTC.

The chain uses TRBV19 and TRBJ1-1; the D gene is possibly TRBD1 (5 bases). The CDR3 has 14 residues. Trimming removed 3 bases at V and 5 bases at J, with 13 bases between. Germline CDR1 is LNHDA and CDR2 is SQIVND (reference sequence). The CDR3 sequence: CASSIALGVTEAFF. Written as DNA, the CDR3 is TGTGCCAGTAGTATCGCTCTAGGGGTGACTGAAGCTTTCTTT.

This clone was observed once. V gene TRBV6-1 combines with J gene TRBJ2-4; D is unclear. CDR3 length: 11 amino acids. Trimming removed 3 bases from V and 7 bases from J, with 4 bases in between. The germline V gene encodes CDR1 MNHNS and CDR2 SASEGT. CDR3 sequence (DNA): TGTGCCAGCAGTGATCGGAACATTCAGTACTTC. Amino acid sequence: CASSDRNIQYF.

J is TRBJ1-2 and V is TRBV9; 7 nucleotides agree with TRBD1. V gave up 0 bases and J gave up 3 bases; unmatched junction bases: 2. This CDR3 region has 14 residues. Germline V gene lookup returns CDR1 SGDLS and CDR2 YYNGEE. CDR3 residues: CASSVGGGDYGYTF. DNA of the CDR3: TGTGCCAGCAGCGTAGGAGGGGGCGACTATGGCTACACCTTC.

The chain uses TRBV19 and TRBJ1-1; TRBD1 is a possible D gene (6 bases). V was trimmed by 4 bases and J by 0 bases, leaving 18 bases between them. There are 17 residues in the CDR3. Germline CDR1 reads LNHDA; CDR2 reads SQIVND (reference sequence). The CDR3 DNA reads as TGTGCCAGTAGTAAAGGGCGGACAGCTCTAGTGAACACTGAAGCTTTCTTT. Protein product: CASSKGRTALVNTEAFF.

This chain joins TRBV18 and TRBJ2-1, with 8 bases that match TRBD2. V lost 4 bases, J lost 0 bases, and 2 bases stayed unmatched. The CDR3 totals 15 residues. Germline values: CDR1 KGHSH, CDR2 LQKENI. CDR3 in amino acids: CASSRSGSSYNEQFF. The CDR3 DNA is TGTGCCAGCTCACGGAGCGGGAGCTCCTACAATGAGCAGTTCTTC.

This chain connects TRBV30 to TRBJ1-4; unclear D gene. This CDR3 has 17 residues. V was clipped by 2 bases and J by 4 bases, with 20 bases between them. Germline CDR1 reads GTSNPN; CDR2 reads SVGIG (reference sequence). CDR3 loop: CAWSSPPGNSSNEKLFF. The CDR3 coding sequence is TGTGCCTGGAGTTCACCGCCGGGGAACTCGAGTAATGAAAAACTGTTTTTT. The whole variable domain, filled in from reference TRBV30 and TRBJ1-4, reads SQTIHQWPATLVQPVGSPLSLECTVEGTSNPNLYWYRQAAGRGLQLLFYSVGIGQISSEVPQNLSASRPQDRQFILSSKKLLLSDSGFYLCAWSSPPGNSSNEKLFFGSGTQLSVL.

The rearrangement joins TRBV11-2 to TRBJ1-4, with 9 bases lining up with TRBD1. There are 15 residues in the CDR3. Germline V gene lookup returns CDR1 SGHAT and CDR2 FQNNGV. The junction had 5 bases not matched to a gene; V was cut back by 5 bases and J by 4 bases. In DNA, the CDR3 is TGTGCCAGCAGCGCTTGGACAGGGGATAATGAAAAACTGTTTTTT. It yields the protein CASSAWTGDNEKLFF.

The rearrangement uses TRBV5-6 and TRBJ2-7, with 11 positions matching TRBD1. With 2 bases clipped from V and 7 bases from J, the junction kept 11 bases outside the gene matches. The CDR3 contains 16 residues. CDR1 and CDR2 from the germline V gene are SGHDT and YYEEEE. CDR3 sequence reads: CASSFSLGQGAEEQYF. The CDR3 region has the DNA TGTGCCAGCAGCTTCTCCCTAGGACAGGGGGCGGAAGAGCAGTACTTC.

CDR3 in amino acids: CASRDRGPNTEAFF. CDR3 DNA sequence: TGTGCCAGCAGGGACAGGGGGCCCAACACTGAAGCTTTCTTT. This sequence joins TRBV28 and TRBJ1-1; TRBD1 matches at 11 bases. In germline, CDR1 is MDHEN, CDR2 SYDVKM. CDR3 length equals 14 residues. The J segment lost 2 bases and the V segment lost 6 bases, leaving 2 bases of the junction unmatched.

The J gene is TRBJ1-2, the V gene TRBV6-5; possible D gene TRBD1, 6 bases. V gave up 6 bases and J gave up 5 bases, with 13 bases separating them. Germline CDR1 is MNHEY and CDR2 is SVGAGI. The CDR3 spans 13 residues. The DNA for the CDR3 is TGTGCCAGCAGCCCCGACAGGAGATATGGCTACACCTTC. Its protein is CASSPDRRYGYTF.

This clone showed up just a few times. The chain carries TRBV19 and TRBJ2-7; 8 positions match TRBD1. Germline V gene data show CDR1 as LNHDA and CDR2 as SQIVND (reference sequence). V lost 5 bases to trimming and J lost 7 bases; unmatched junction nucleotides: 7. The CDR3 totals 13 residues. CDR3 residues: CASSLQGAGEQYF. CDR3 in DNA: TGTGCCAGTAGTCTTCAGGGGGCTGGTGAGCAGTACTTC.

This chain uses TRBV15 with TRBJ2-4, with D perhaps TRBD1 (5 bases). The germline CDR1 and CDR2 sequences are LNHNV and YYDKDF (reference sequence). The V gene lost 5 bases and the J gene lost 0 bases, with 8 bases spanning the gap. The CDR3 extends over 14 amino acids. CDR3 DNA: TGTGCCACCAGCGTCAGGGAAGCCAAAAACATTCAGTACTTC. Translation: CATSVREAKNIQYF.

In nucleotides, the CDR3 is TGTGCCAGTAGCTGGGGCGGCTCCCTAGCCAAAAACATTCAGTACTTC. Translating gives CASSWGGSLAKNIQYF. The chain combines TRBV19 with TRBJ2-4; a weak D match, TRBD1 (5 bases). Germline V gene lookup returns CDR1 LNHDA and CDR2 SQIVND (reference sequence). This CDR3 has 16 residues. V dropped 6 bases and J dropped 0 bases, with 15 bases sitting between them.

V usage is TRBV4-3 and J usage is TRBJ2-7, with 8 bases fitting TRBD2. Germline values: CDR1 LGHNA, CDR2 YSLEER. This CDR3 is 18 amino acids long. Trimming cost V 0 bases and J 0 bases; bases outside gene matches: 10. The CDR3 here is CASSQEGRGTSGSYEQYF. CDR3 sequence (DNA): TGCGCCAGCAGCCAAGAAGGTCGCGGAACTAGCGGCTCCTACGAGCAGTACTTC.

The chain has TRBV7-3 and TRBJ2-5; tentatively, D is TRBD2 (6 bases). Germline values: CDR1 SGHTA, CDR2 FQGTGA. The V and J ends lost 5 bases and 5 bases respectively, with 21 bases between them. CDR3 length: 16 residues. CDR3 in amino acids: CASSPGRGLGEETQYF. The CDR3 DNA follows: TGTGCCAGCAGCCCCGGGCGGGGCCTTGGGGAGGAGACCCAGTACTTC.

CDR3 region: CASSQDWGVREAYEQYF. The CDR3 DNA sequence: TGCGCCAGCAGCCAAGATTGGGGGGTTAGGGAGGCCTACGAGCAGTACTTC. The chain has TRBV4-3 and TRBJ2-7, with D maybe TRBD2 (6 bases). V dropped 0 bases and J dropped 2 bases, with 17 bases sitting between them. The CDR3 is made up of 17 amino acids. In germline, CDR1 is LGHNA, CDR2 YSLEER.

This sequence joins TRBV6-1 and TRBJ2-7; 11 bases are a match to TRBD2. CDR1 is MNHNS, CDR2 SASEGT, per germline. V was clipped by 5 bases and J by 3 bases; unmatched bases: 3. The CDR3 consists of 14 residues. Written as DNA, the CDR3 is TGTGCCAGCAGTAGCGGGACTAGCGGCTACGAGCAGTACTTC. This gives the protein CASSSGTSGYEQYF.

The chain couples TRBV18 to TRBJ1-2, with 9 bases fitting TRBD1. Losses at the gene ends were 3 bases for V and 3 bases for J; bases not matched to a gene: 5. CDR1 KGHSH and CDR2 LQKENI come from the germline V gene. This CDR3 comprises 15 residues. CDR3 in amino acids: CASSPGHRGHYGYTF. CDR3 DNA: TGTGCCAGCTCACCTGGCCACAGGGGGCACTATGGCTACACCTTC.

The sample holds one count of this clone. The rearrangement joins TRBV15 to TRBJ1-5, with 7 bases lining up with TRBD1. Germline V gene lookup returns CDR1 LNHNV and CDR2 YYDKDF (reference sequence). This CDR3 region has 15 residues. V was pared by 0 bases and J by 4 bases, with 3 bases of the junction left unmatched. CDR3 residues: CATSRDRRGNQPQHF. The CDR3 DNA reads TGTGCCACCAGCAGAGATCGCAGGGGGAATCAGCCCCAGCATTTT.

This clone was seen a single time. The chain employs TRBV7-9 and TRBJ1-1; 7 positions match TRBD1. There are 19 residues in the CDR3. Trimming cost V 0 bases and J 1 base; bases outside gene matches: 14. Germline-derived CDR1 and CDR2 are SEHNR and FQNEAQ (reference sequence). The CDR3 loop reads CASSLALQSGGTANTEAFF. The DNA of the CDR3 is TGTGCCAGCAGCTTAGCGCTTCAGTCAGGGGGTACGGCGAACACTGAAGCTTTCTTT.